This T cell receptor (beta chain) came from a study of response to subunit inactivated influenza vaccine. TCRdb processed the RT-PCR reads anew with MiXCR; each CDR3 protein has one entry. This table holds 700,000 to 900,000 distinct CDR3 sequences, 21% found once. Overall study results and limits: The authors proposed limited new T cell recruitment per seasonal influenza vaccination.

This clonotype was detected only a few times. What it binds is unknown. CDR1 is LGHNA, CDR2 YNFKEQ, per germline. Trimming shortened V by 0 bases and J by 0 bases, and 8 bases separated the two germline ends. The CDR3 totals 16 residues. V and J are TRBV4-2 and TRBJ1-4; no reliable D call. This sequence originates from a man in his fifties or sixties who received an inactivated influenza vaccine. The material sequenced was PBMCs from blood, taken more than 4 days after vaccination. CDR3 region: CASSQDPQATNEKLFF. The CDR3 DNA reads as TGTGCCAGCAGCCAAGACCCCCAGGCAACTAATGAAAAACTGTTTTTT.